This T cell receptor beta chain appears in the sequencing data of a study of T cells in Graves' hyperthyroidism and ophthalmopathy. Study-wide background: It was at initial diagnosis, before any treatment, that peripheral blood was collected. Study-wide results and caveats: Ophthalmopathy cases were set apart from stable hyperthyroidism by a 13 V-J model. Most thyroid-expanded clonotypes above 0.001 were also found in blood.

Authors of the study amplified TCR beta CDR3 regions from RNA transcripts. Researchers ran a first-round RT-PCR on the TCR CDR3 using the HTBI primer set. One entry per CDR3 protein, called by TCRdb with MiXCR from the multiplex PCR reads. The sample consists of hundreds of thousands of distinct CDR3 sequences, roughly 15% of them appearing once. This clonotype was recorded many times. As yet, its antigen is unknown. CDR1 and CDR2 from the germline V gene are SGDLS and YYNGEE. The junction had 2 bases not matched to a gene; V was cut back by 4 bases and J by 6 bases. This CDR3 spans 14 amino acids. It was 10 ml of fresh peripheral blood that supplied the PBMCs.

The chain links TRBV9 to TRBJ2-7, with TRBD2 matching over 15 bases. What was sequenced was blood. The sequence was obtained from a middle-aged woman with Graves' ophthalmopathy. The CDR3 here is CASSQGLAGGEQYF. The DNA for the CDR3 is TGTGCCAGCAGCCAGGGACTAGCGGGAGGCGAGCAGTACTTC.